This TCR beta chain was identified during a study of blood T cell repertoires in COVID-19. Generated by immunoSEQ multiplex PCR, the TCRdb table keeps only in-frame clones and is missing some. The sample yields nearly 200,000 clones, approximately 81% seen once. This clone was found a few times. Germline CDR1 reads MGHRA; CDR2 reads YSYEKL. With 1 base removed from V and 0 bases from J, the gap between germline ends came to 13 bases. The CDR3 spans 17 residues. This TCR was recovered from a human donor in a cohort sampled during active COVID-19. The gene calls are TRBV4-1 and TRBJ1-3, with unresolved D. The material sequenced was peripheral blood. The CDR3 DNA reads TGCGCCAGCAGCCAAGTCCGGACGGGGAACTCTGGAAACACCATATATTTT. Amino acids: CASSQVRTGNSGNTIYF.